A selection of T cell receptor beta chains follows, all from one sample in a study of molecular identifiers for immune sequencing clone quantification. TCRdb re-analysed the PCR reads in MiXCR, keeping a single row per CDR3 protein. The top ten clones hold approximately 0.75% of a sample with more than 550,000 distinct CDR3 sequences, over 25% of them seen once. The sample was naive CD8+ T cells from blood, with Jurkat cell RNA spiked in. The receptors derive from a human donor in good health. Some libraries in this study had Jurkat cell RNA spiked in. CDR3s include the opening cysteine and the closing phenylalanine or tryptophan. D genes are given only for firm matches. Expanded clones are given a class, and other clones once, few, many or no size at all.

len | j_gene | v_gene | d_gene | abundance | CDR3aa | CDR3nt
15 | TRBJ2-7 | TRBV6-1 | TRBD1 | once | CVSSEAGTGSYERYF | TGTGTCAGCAGTGAGGCCGGGACAGGGTCTTACGAGCGGTACTTC
13 | TRBJ2-7 | TRBV19 | TRBD2 | many | CASSITAGNEQYF | TGTGCCAGTAGTATAACAGCGGGGAACGAGCAGTACTTC
13 | TRBJ2-1 | TRBV4-2 | - | - | CASSQAGPAEQFF | TGTGCCAGCAGCCAAGCAGGACCAGCGGAGCAGTTCTTC
14 | TRBJ2-7 | TRBV9 | - | many | CASSAAGGSMIKYF | TGTGCCAGCAGCGCCGCAGGGGGGTCGATGATTAAGTACTTC
12 | TRBJ2-5 | TRBV9 | - | - | CASSVAVETQYF | TGTGCCAGCAGCGTAGCAGTGGAGACCCAGTACTTC
16 | TRBJ1-1 | TRBV12-3/TRBV12-4 | - | - | CASTTGGGIWGTEAFF | TGTGCCAGCACCACCGGAGGGGGAATTTGGGGAACTGAAGCTTTCTTT
18 | TRBJ1-1 | TRBV9 | - | - | CASSVEGDVDATNTEAFF | TGTGCCAGCAGCGTAGAGGGGGATGTTGACGCCACGAACACTGAAGCTTTCTTT
13 | TRBJ1-5 | TRBV24-1 | - | many | CATSVGGNQPQHF | TGTGCCACCAGTGTTGGAGGGAATCAGCCCCAGCATTTT
15 | TRBJ1-1 | TRBV25-1 | - | - | CASSGWDGMNTEAFF | TGTGCCAGCAGTGGTTGGGACGGTATGAACACTGAAGCTTTCTTT
16 | TRBJ2-1 | TRBV2 | TRBD2 | - | CASNLEGTSKWNEQFF | TGTGCCAGCAACCTCGAGGGGACTAGCAAATGGAATGAGCAGTTCTTC
15 | TRBJ2-7 | TRBV27 | - | many | CASSLSQKGPYEQYF | TGTGCCAGCAGTTTATCGCAGAAAGGGCCCTACGAGCAGTACTTC
13 | TRBJ2-7 | TRBV30 | - | many | CAWSNGGVYEQYF | TGTGCCTGGAGTAACGGGGGTGTCTACGAGCAGTACTTC
14 | TRBJ1-4 | TRBV11-2 | - | many | CASSLGQFNEKLFF | TGTGCCAGCAGCTTAGGACAGTTTAATGAAAAACTGTTTTTT
15 | TRBJ2-3 | TRBV20-1 | TRBD2 | - | CSARDSGESTDTQYF | TGCAGTGCTAGAGATAGCGGGGAGAGCACAGATACGCAGTATTTT
16 | TRBJ1-1 | TRBV4-3 | - | few | CASSQDGAEGYTEAFF | TGCGCCAGCAGCCAAGATGGGGCGGAAGGGTACACTGAAGCTTTCTTT
14 | TRBJ1-1 | TRBV7-8 | - | many | CASSAHQANTEAFF | TGTGCCAGCAGCGCACATCAGGCGAACACTGAAGCTTTCTTT
13 | TRBJ2-7 | TRBV30 | TRBD2 | - | CAWSVGLADQQYF | TGTGCCTGGAGTGTGGGACTAGCGGACCAGCAGTACTTC
13 | TRBJ2-1 | TRBV6-5 | - | many | CASSSGTFGEQFF | TGTGCCAGCAGTTCAGGGACGTTTGGTGAGCAGTTCTTC
15 | TRBJ2-3 | TRBV7-2 | - | many | CASSPSRGAGDTQYF | TGTGCCAGCAGCCCTAGCCGGGGGGCCGGAGATACGCAGTATTTT
14 | TRBJ2-5 | TRBV4-1 | TRBD2 | few | CAWSGRAADETQYF | TGCGCCTGGAGCGGGAGGGCCGCCGATGAGACCCAGTACTTC
18 | TRBJ1-4 | TRBV6-2/TRBV6-3 | - | few | CASSYSAFGGAGNEKLFF | TGTGCCAGCAGTTACTCAGCTTTCGGGGGCGCTGGTAATGAAAAACTGTTTTTT
16 | TRBJ2-5 | TRBV7-6 | - | many | CASSLSGTVYQETQYF | TGTGCCAGCAGCTTATCCGGGACTGTGTACCAAGAGACCCAGTACTTC
12 | TRBJ1-2 | TRBV14 | - | few | CASSQGGSGYTF | TGTGCCAGCAGCCAGGGAGGGAGCGGCTACACCTTC
16 | TRBJ2-1 | TRBV27 | TRBD2 | many | CASIGTSERGGPEQFF | TGTGCCAGCATCGGTACATCGGAGCGGGGGGGCCCAGAGCAGTTCTTC
16 | TRBJ1-5 | TRBV21-1 | - | many | CASSSHEPGVDQPQHF | TGTGCCAGCAGCTCCCATGAGCCGGGAGTGGATCAGCCCCAGCATTTT
15 | TRBJ2-7 | TRBV4-3 | - | - | CASGQEAGTAYEQYF | TGCGCCAGCGGCCAAGAAGCTGGGACCGCCTACGAGCAGTACTTC
16 | TRBJ2-2 | TRBV7-9 | - | - | CAITLGDKVDTEELFF | TGTGCCATTACCCTCGGGGACAAGGTGGACACCGAAGAACTGTTTTTT
16 | TRBJ2-3 | TRBV27 | TRBD2 | few | CASSLLAGGFTDTQYF | TGTGCCAGCAGTTTACTAGCGGGAGGGTTCACAGATACGCAGTATTTT